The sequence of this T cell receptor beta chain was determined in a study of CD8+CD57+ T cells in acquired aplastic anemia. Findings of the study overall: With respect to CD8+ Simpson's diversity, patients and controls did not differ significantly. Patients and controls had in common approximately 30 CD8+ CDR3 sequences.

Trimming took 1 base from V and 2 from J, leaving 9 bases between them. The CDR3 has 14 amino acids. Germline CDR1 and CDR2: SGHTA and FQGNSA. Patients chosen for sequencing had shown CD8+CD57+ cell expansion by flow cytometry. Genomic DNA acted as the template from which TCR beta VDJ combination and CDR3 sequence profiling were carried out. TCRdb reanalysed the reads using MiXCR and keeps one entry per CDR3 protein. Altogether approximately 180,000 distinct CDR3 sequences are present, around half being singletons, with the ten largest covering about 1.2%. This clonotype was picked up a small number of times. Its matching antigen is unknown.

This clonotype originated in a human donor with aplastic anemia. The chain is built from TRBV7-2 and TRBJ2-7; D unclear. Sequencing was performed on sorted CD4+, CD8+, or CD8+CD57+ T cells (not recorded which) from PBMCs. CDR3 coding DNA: TGTGCCAGCAGCTTAGGAGTGGCAGCCTACGAGCAGTACTTC. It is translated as CASSLGVAAYEQYF.